What follows describes a single T cell receptor (beta chain). This sample is part of a study of shared clonotypes between healthy human individuals. Study overall: Each donor's CD4 naive and CD4 memory cells filled three plates apiece, CD8 naive two, and CD8 memory one.

CD8 cells classed as naive were CD45RO-negative and positively selected for CCR7, excluding terminally differentiated effector memory CD45RA+ cells. Each donor was a Caucasian adult residing in Nashville, Tennessee. Several immunoSEQ plates held equal portions of the genomic DNA taken from each subset. Measured with immunoSEQ multiplex PCR; TCRdb has only the in-frame clones, and not every one. Of over 2,000,000 clones detected, 90% to 95% appear once; the ten largest clones hold over 1.5%. This CDR3 region has 16 residues. Germline V CDR1 and CDR2: SGHTA, FQGNSA. Trimming cost V 1 base and J 0 bases, with 13 bases left between them.

V gene TRBV7-2 combines with J gene TRBJ2-7; D gene uncertain. This TCR derives from a man aged 18 to 30 in good health. Some clones in this sample may be carry-over from other donors' samples. Specimen: naive CD8+ T cells from PBMCs. In nucleotides, the CDR3 is TGTGCCAGCAGCTTAGATCCTGGCGGCCTCTCCTACGAGCAGTACTTC. It yields the protein CASSLDPGGLSYEQYF.